The 30 T cell receptor beta chains in this list originate from one sample, sequenced in a study of cytomegalovirus exposure and HLA in healthy donors (dated by TCRdb to between 2016 and 2019). Libraries were prepared through the immunoSEQ multiplex PCR assay. A mixture of 60 forward primers for TCR Vbeta segments and 13 reverse primers for TCR Jbeta segments was used in the multiplex PCR. Imported from immuneACCESS, the table was reduced by TCRdb to in-frame sequences with V and J called. These copies leave out some clones; in studies compared against another copy, an unresolved V gene accounts for under half, and the cause of the remainder is not known. The sample data list tens of thousands of clones, and 67% of these were observed just once. 2.1% of the sample belongs to the ten largest clones. Sequenced: PBMCs. These receptor sequences come from a man younger than 45 in good health and CMV-seronegative.

This chain joins TRBV30 and TRBJ1-5, with D perhaps matching TRBD1 (5 bases). The V end lost 3 bases, the J end lost 5 bases, and 11 bases lay between the germline ends. This CDR3 region has 13 residues. Germline loops: CDR1 GTSNPN, CDR2 SVGIG (reference sequence). CDR3 sequence reads: CAWSPGFDQPQHF. In nucleotides, the CDR3 is TGTGCCTGGAGCCCAGGGTTTGATCAGCCCCAGCATTTT.

V gene TRBV25-1 combines with J gene TRBJ2-1; no reliable D call. The germline gives CDR1 MGHDK, CDR2 SYGVNS. The V end was cut by 7 bases, the J end by 8 bases, with 15 bases between. The length of the CDR3 is 13 residues. CDR3 nucleotides: TGTGCCAGCACCACCCCTGGAGTTCATGAGCAGTTCTTC. This codes for CASTTPGVHEQFF.

The chain carries TRBV28 and TRBJ2-7; 8 bases fit TRBD1. The CDR3 extends over 15 amino acids. The J segment lost 4 bases and the V segment lost 2 bases, leaving 7 bases of the junction unmatched. Germline V gene lookup returns CDR1 MDHEN and CDR2 SYDVKM. The CDR3 nucleotides read TGTGCCAGCAGTTTACCGGACAGGGCTGAGTACGAGCAGTACTTC. It specifies CASSLPDRAEYEQYF.

The chain is built from TRBV15 and TRBJ1-5; TRBD1 matches 7 bases. The CDR3 totals 15 residues. The germline gives CDR1 LNHNV, CDR2 YYDKDF (reference sequence). Trimming at V came to 4 bases and at J to 4 bases, leaving 7 bases not matched to a gene. CDR3: CATSKLRQGNQPQHF. DNA of the CDR3: TGTGCCACCAGCAAACTACGACAGGGAAATCAGCCCCAGCATTTT.

This chain uses TRBV5-1 with TRBJ1-1; 7 bases match TRBD1. The CDR3 is 14 residues long. Germline V CDR1 and CDR2: SGHRS, YFSETQ. V was pared by 2 bases and J by 4 bases, with 5 bases of the junction left unmatched. The CDR3 DNA sequence: TGCGCCAGCAGCTTAACAGGGGTTAGCACTGAAGCTTTCTTT. Translated: CASSLTGVSTEAFF.

The chain employs TRBV19 and TRBJ1-5; TRBD1 might be the D (5 bases). Trimming left V 7 bases short and J 5 bases short, with 15 bases between. Germline V gene lookup returns CDR1 LNHDA and CDR2 SQIVND (reference sequence). This CDR3 has 14 amino acids. CDR3 region: CASMGRGIYQPQHF. CDR3 DNA sequence: TGTGCCAGTATGGGGAGGGGCATTTATCAGCCCCAGCATTTT. The full variable domain, rest sourced from reference TRBV19 and TRBJ1-5, is DGGITQSPKYLFRKEGQNVTLSCEQNLNHDAMYWYRQDPGQGLRLIYYSQIVNDFQKGDIAEGYSVSREKKESFPLTVTSAQKNPTAFYLCASMGRGIYQPQHFGDGTRLSIL.

The chain combines TRBV7-8 with TRBJ1-5; the match to TRBD1 covers 7 bases. J gave up 7 bases and V 4 bases, and 13 bases lay outside the gene matches. This CDR3 has 16 residues. Germline CDR1 reads SGHVS; CDR2 reads FQNEAQ. The CDR3 DNA reads as TGTGCCAGCAGCTCCCGTAAAGACAGGGTTGACCAGCCCCAGCATTTT. It yields the protein CASSSRKDRVDQPQHF. Full variable domain (remainder filled in from reference TRBV7-8 and TRBJ1-5): GAGVSQSPRYKVAKRGQDVALRCDPISGHVSLFWYQQALGQGPEFLTYFQNEAQLDKSGLPSDRFFAERPEGSVSTLKIQRTQQEDSAVYLCASSSRKDRVDQPQHFGDGTRLSIL.

The rearrangement joins TRBV2 to TRBJ2-2; tentative D call: TRBD2 (6 bases). Germline CDR1 reads SNHLY; CDR2 reads FYNNEI. The CDR3 totals 15 residues. Between the trimmed V and J ends, which lost 6 bases and 5 bases, there was a span of 16 bases. CDR3 sequence reads: CASRLGTLLTGELFF. In DNA form, the CDR3 reads TGTGCCAGCAGGTTGGGGACTCTATTAACCGGGGAGCTGTTTTTT.

The J gene is TRBJ1-1, the V gene TRBV29-1, with D perhaps matching TRBD1 (5 bases). The CDR3 has 16 residues. Looked up from germline, CDR1 is SQVTM and CDR2 is ANQGSEA. V lost 5 bases and J lost 4, with 23 bases in between. CDR3 sequence: CSVRSEPPSGPTEAFF. The CDR3 bases are TGCAGCGTTAGATCCGAGCCGCCCTCAGGGCCCACTGAAGCTTTCTTT. Full variable domain (remainder filled in from reference TRBV29-1 and TRBJ1-1): SAVISQKPSRDICQRGTSLTIQCQVDSQVTMMFWYRQQPGQSLTLIATANQGSEATYESGFVIDKFPISRPNLTFSTLTVSNMSPEDSSIYLCSVRSEPPSGPTEAFFGQGTRLTVV.

The V gene is TRBV27, the J gene TRBJ1-4; 7 nucleotides line up with TRBD1. This CDR3 is 14 amino acids long. After removal of 6 bases from V and 3 bases from J, the junction contained 4 bases not matched to a gene. Germline V gene sequence: CDR1 MNHEY, CDR2 SMNVEV (reference sequence). The CDR3 DNA reads as TGTGCCAGCAGCCGGGACAGCCCTAATGAAAAACTGTTTTTT. Translated: CASSRDSPNEKLFF.

This clone was recorded a few times. V is TRBV5-5 and J is TRBJ1-1; D gene ambiguous. This CDR3 comprises 14 residues. Per the germline V gene, CDR1 is SGHKS and CDR2 is YYEKEE (reference sequence). Trimming took off 1 base at V and 4 bases at J, with 11 bases between the two ends. This CDR3 is CASSLFPGGTEAFF. As DNA, the CDR3 is TGTGCCAGCAGCTTGTTCCCCGGAGGCACTGAAGCTTTCTTT. Combining the CDR3 with reference TRBV5-5 and TRBJ1-1 gives the whole variable domain DAGVTQSPTHLIKTRGQQVTLRCSPISGHKSVSWYQQVLGQGPQFIFQYYEKEERGRGNFPDRFSARQFPNYSSELNVNALLLGDSALYLCASSLFPGGTEAFFGQGTRLTVV.

V and J are TRBV5-4 and TRBJ2-1, with 7 bases aligning to TRBD1. Germline loops: CDR1 SGHNT, CDR2 YYREEE (reference sequence). This CDR3 has 15 residues. The junction had 9 bases not matched to a gene; V was cut back by 5 bases and J by 4 bases. The CDR3 DNA is TGTGCCAGCAGGTCGCCGGGACAGAGGTACAATGAGCAGTTCTTC. This translates into CASRSPGQRYNEQFF.

This clone came up a few times. The rearrangement links TRBV29-1 to TRBJ2-7, with 9 bases identical to TRBD1. V shed 6 bases and J 3 bases; nucleotides not matched to a gene: 15. The CDR3 is 16 amino acids. Per germline, CDR1 SQVTM and CDR2 ANQGSEA. In nucleotides, the CDR3 is TGCAGCGTCTCTGGGACAGGGAAGGTTTCGTACTACGAGCAGTACTTC. It encodes CSVSGTGKVSYYEQYF.

The V and J genes are TRBV5-1 and TRBJ1-2, with D uncertain. From germline, CDR1 is SGHRS and CDR2 YFSETQ. There are 13 residues in the CDR3. V gave up 0 bases and J gave up 3 bases, with 6 bases separating them. This chain's CDR3 is CASSLDGDYGYTF. The CDR3 region has the DNA TGCGCCAGCAGCTTGGACGGGGACTATGGCTACACCTTC.

This clone was counted only a few times. The chain is built from TRBV29-1 and TRBJ1-1; 8 positions agree with TRBD1. V trimming: 3 bases; J trimming: 2 bases; junction bases outside the gene matches: 5. Germline V gene sequence: CDR1 SQVTM, CDR2 ANQGSEA. The CDR3 runs to 14 residues. The CDR3 loop is CSVDAQGANTEAFF. CDR3 nucleotides: TGCAGCGTTGATGCCCAGGGGGCAAACACTGAAGCTTTCTTT. The variable domain in full, completed from reference TRBV29-1 and TRBJ1-1, reads SAVISQKPSRDICQRGTSLTIQCQVDSQVTMMFWYRQQPGQSLTLIATANQGSEATYESGFVIDKFPISRPNLTFSTLTVSNMSPEDSSIYLCSVDAQGANTEAFFGQGTRLTVV.

This chain connects TRBV27 to TRBJ2-5; maybe TRBD2 (5 bases). V was shortened by 2 bases and J by 9 bases, with 16 bases between the two germline ends. CDR1 is MNHEY and CDR2 is SMNVEV in the germline V gene (reference sequence). The length of the CDR3 is 14 residues. This CDR3 reads CASSLIAGVSAQYF. The CDR3 nucleotides read TGTGCCAGCAGTTTAATCGCCGGGGTTTCGGCCCAGTACTTC.

The rearrangement joins TRBV7-3 to TRBJ1-1, with a tentative D call TRBD1 (5 bases). The CDR3 runs 13 residues. The ends were cut back, 5 bases at V and 4 bases at J, with 11 bases in the middle. Germline assignment: CDR1 SGHTA and CDR2 FQGTGA. CDR3 amino acids: CASSPSGGTEAFF. The CDR3 nucleotides are TGTGCCAGCAGCCCCTCGGGGGGCACTGAAGCTTTCTTT.

V usage is TRBV28 and J usage is TRBJ2-4; TRBD1 aligns across 7 bases. The CDR3 totals 15 residues. The germline V gene has CDR1 MDHEN and CDR2 SYDVKM. V was pared by 2 bases and J by 9 bases, with 10 bases of the junction left unmatched. The DNA of the CDR3 is TGTGCCAGCAGTTTAAGCAGGGGGTTAGTCTCCATTCAGTACTTC. Translation: CASSLSRGLVSIQYF.

The chain uses TRBV27 and TRBJ2-7; 7 bases map to TRBD1. CDR3 length: 14 residues. Germline loops: CDR1 MNHEY, CDR2 SMNVEV (reference sequence). Trimming cost V 6 bases and J 0 bases; bases outside gene matches: 5. The CDR3 loop is CASRPGQYSYEQYF. The DNA of the CDR3 is TGTGCCAGCAGACCGGGACAGTACTCCTACGAGCAGTACTTC.

The sample holds a few counts of this clone. V gene TRBV14 combines with J gene TRBJ2-2, with 7 bases lining up with TRBD2. Germline V CDR1 and CDR2: SGHDN, FVKESK. V dropped 1 base and J dropped 7; count of bases not matched to a gene: 6. There are 15 residues in the CDR3. CDR3 DNA: TGTGCCAGCAGCCAAGCCCAAGCGGGATACGGGGAGCTGTTTTTT. Protein product: CASSQAQAGYGELFF.

This clone was seen a single time. The V gene is TRBV5-1, the J gene TRBJ1-6; D uncertain. The CDR3 sequence is 17 residues long. The germline V gene has CDR1 SGHRS and CDR2 YFSETQ. V lost 0 bases and J lost 5, with 15 bases in between. This CDR3 is CASSLGPTRGDNSPLHF. The DNA of the CDR3 is TGCGCCAGCAGCTTGGGACCTACGAGAGGAGATAATTCACCCCTCCACTTT.

This clone occurred a few times. V usage is TRBV25-1 and J usage is TRBJ1-1; 9 bases match TRBD1. Trimming took 6 bases from V and 3 from J; bases not matched to a gene: 11. The CDR3 totals 16 residues. CDR1 MGHDK and CDR2 SYGVNS come from the germline V gene. Written as DNA, the CDR3 is TGTGCCAGCAGCCGGGGACAGGGTAAGGGGGACACTGAAGCTTTCTTT. Translating it yields CASSRGQGKGDTEAFF.

This chain links TRBV2 with TRBJ1-5, with D perhaps matching TRBD1 (5 bases). The CDR3 sequence is 18 residues long. The V and J ends lost 2 bases and 2 bases respectively, with 19 bases between them. Germline loops: CDR1 SNHLY, CDR2 FYNNEI. CDR3 in amino acids: CASSESPTQGPGNQPQHF. CDR3 in DNA: TGTGCCAGCAGTGAATCCCCAACCCAGGGTCCTGGCAATCAGCCCCAGCATTTT.

The chain employs TRBV15 and TRBJ2-4; TRBD1 agrees at 7 bases. The junction had 3 bases not matched to a gene; V was cut back by 2 bases and J by 5 bases. CDR3 length: 14 residues. In germline, CDR1 is LNHNV, CDR2 YYDKDF (reference sequence). The CDR3 protein is CATSRRQGENIQYF. In nucleotides, the CDR3 is TGTGCCACCAGCAGACGCCAGGGGGAAAACATTCAGTACTTC.

The CDR3 DNA is TGTGCCAGCAGTGAAACCGGGGGGTCCTACAATGAGCAGTTCTTC. Protein product: CASSETGGSYNEQFF. The gene calls are TRBV6-1 and TRBJ2-1; TRBD2 matches 7 bases. The CDR3 length is 15 residues. Germline-derived CDR1 and CDR2 are MNHNS and SASEGT. V was clipped by 2 bases and J by 1 base; unmatched bases: 2.

The rearrangement links TRBV7-2 to TRBJ1-5; D gene unclear. Trimming took 5 bases from V and 6 from J, leaving 11 bases between them. The CDR3 sequence is 13 residues long. CDR1 SGHTA and CDR2 FQGNSA come from the germline V gene. The CDR3 DNA follows: TGTGCCAGCAGCGACCGGGTGGGTCAGCCCCAGCATTTT. This translates into CASSDRVGQPQHF.

This chain connects TRBV7-9 to TRBJ1-1; TRBD1 might be the D (5 bases). Trimming stripped 5 bases from V and 6 bases from J, with 16 bases between. Germline assignment: CDR1 SEHNR and CDR2 FQNEAQ (reference sequence). This CDR3 comprises 14 residues. CDR3 sequence reads: CASSVQGVAAEAFF. In DNA form, the CDR3 reads TGTGCCAGCAGCGTTCAGGGTGTTGCGGCTGAAGCTTTCTTT.

The chain recombines TRBV13 with TRBJ2-7; 8 bases align to TRBD1. CDR3 length: 13 amino acids. The V segment lost 4 bases and the J segment 4 bases; nucleotides outside the gene matches: 3. Per the germline V gene, CDR1 is PRHDT and CDR2 is FYEKMQ (reference sequence). CDR3 in DNA: TGTGCCAGCAGCTCGTACAGGGGGTACGAGCAGTACTTC. The encoded protein is CASSSYRGYEQYF.

In regard to this clone: The junction shows a germline mismatch at one end, possibly a read error. The V gene is TRBV2, the J gene TRBJ2-7, with D perhaps matching TRBD1 (5 bases). CDR1 and CDR2 (germline): SNHLY, FYNNEI. The CDR3 runs to 16 residues. The DNA for the CDR3 is TGTGCCCGCAGTGAAACCTTGACGACAGCTTCCTACGAGCAGTACTTC. It codes for CARSETLTTASYEQYF. Full variable domain (remainder filled in from reference TRBV2 and TRBJ2-7): EPEVTQTPSHQVTQMGQEVILRCVPISNHLYFYWYRQILGQKVEFLVSFYNNEISEKSEIFDDQFSVERPDGSNFTLKIRSTKLEDSAMYFCARSETLTTASYEQYFGPGTRLTVT.

V usage is TRBV5-4 and J usage is TRBJ1-1; TRBD1 matches 7 bases. The CDR3 length is 15 residues. J lost 4 bases, V lost 3 bases, and 9 bases had no gene match. Per the germline V gene, CDR1 is SGHNT and CDR2 is YYREEE (reference sequence). In DNA, the CDR3 is TGTGCCAGCAGCTCCCAAGGGGGCCTAGGCACTGAAGCTTTCTTT. Its translation is CASSSQGGLGTEAFF.